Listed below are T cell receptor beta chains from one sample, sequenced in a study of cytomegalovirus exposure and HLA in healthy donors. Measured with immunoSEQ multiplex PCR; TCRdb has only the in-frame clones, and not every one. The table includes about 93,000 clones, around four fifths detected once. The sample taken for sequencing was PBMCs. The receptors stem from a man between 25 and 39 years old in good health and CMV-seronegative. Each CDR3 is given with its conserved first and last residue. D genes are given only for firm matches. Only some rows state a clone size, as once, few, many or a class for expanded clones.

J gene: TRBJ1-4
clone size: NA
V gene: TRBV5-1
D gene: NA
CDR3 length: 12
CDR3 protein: CASREQGEKLFF
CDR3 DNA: TGCGCCAGCAGGGAGCAGGGGGAAAAACTGTTTTTT

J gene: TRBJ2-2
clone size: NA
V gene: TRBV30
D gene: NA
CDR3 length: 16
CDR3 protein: CASTGLGRRNTGELFF
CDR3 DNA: TGTGCCTCCACCGGCCTTGGCAGGCGGAACACCGGGGAGCTGTTTTTT

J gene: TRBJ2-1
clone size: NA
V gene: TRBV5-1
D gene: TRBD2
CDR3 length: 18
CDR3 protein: CASSLRRTSVANYNEQFF
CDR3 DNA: TGCGCCAGCAGCTTGCGAAGGACTAGCGTCGCCAACTACAATGAGCAGTTCTTC

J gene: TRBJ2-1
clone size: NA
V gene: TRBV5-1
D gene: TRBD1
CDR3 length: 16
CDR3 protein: CASSKSPGQGYNEQFF
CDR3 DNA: TGCGCCAGCAGTAAATCCCCGGGACAGGGATACAATGAGCAGTTCTTC

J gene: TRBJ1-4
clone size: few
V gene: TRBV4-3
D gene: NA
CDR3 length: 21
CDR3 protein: CASSRASFKQGFSATNEKLFF
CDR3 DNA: TGCGCCAGCAGCCGCGCTTCCTTCAAACAGGGTTTTTCTGCAACTAATGAAAAACTGTTTTTT

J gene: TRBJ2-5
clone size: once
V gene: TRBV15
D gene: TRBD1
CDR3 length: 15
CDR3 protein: CATSRDLDRDETQYF
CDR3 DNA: TGTGCCACCAGCAGAGATCTGGACAGGGACGAGACCCAGTACTTC

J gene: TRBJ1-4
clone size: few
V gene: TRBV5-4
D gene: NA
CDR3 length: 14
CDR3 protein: CASSLQGANEKLFF
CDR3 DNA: TGTGCCAGCAGCTTACAGGGTGCTAATGAAAAACTGTTTTTT

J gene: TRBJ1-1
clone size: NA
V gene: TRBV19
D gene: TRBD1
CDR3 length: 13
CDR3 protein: CASSSGGGTEAFF
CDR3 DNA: TGTGCCAGTAGTTCAGGGGGAGGCACTGAAGCTTTCTTT

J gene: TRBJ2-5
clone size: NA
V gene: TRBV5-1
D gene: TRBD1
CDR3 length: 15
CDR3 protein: CASSGDRGFQETQYF
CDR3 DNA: TGCGCCAGCAGCGGCGACAGGGGATTTCAAGAGACCCAGTACTTC

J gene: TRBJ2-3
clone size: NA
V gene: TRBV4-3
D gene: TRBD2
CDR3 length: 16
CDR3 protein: CASSQDRRGAPDTQYF
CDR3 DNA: TGCGCCAGCAGCCAAGATAGGCGGGGGGCCCCAGATACGCAGTATTTT

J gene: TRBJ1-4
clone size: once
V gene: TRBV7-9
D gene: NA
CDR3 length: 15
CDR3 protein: CASSQGGMANEKLFF
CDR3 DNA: TGTGCCAGCAGCCAGGGTGGGATGGCGAATGAAAAACTGTTTTTT

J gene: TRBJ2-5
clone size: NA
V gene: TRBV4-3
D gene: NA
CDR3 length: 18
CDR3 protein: CASSQDLFSGAGQETQYF
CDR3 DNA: TGCGCCAGCAGCCAAGATCTATTCTCAGGGGCAGGACAAGAGACCCAGTACTTC

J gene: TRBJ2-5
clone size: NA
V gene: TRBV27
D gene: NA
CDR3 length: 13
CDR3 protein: CASRPNREETQYF
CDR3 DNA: TGTGCCAGCAGACCGAACAGGGAAGAGACCCAGTACTTC

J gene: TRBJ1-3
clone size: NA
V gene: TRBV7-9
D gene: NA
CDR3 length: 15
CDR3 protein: CASSPGIRSGNTIYF
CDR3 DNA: TGTGCCAGCAGCCCAGGCATCAGGTCTGGAAACACCATATATTTT

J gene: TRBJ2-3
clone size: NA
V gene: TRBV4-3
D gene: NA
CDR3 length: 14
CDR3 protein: CASSSMGGTDTQYF
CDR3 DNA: TGCGCCAGCTCGAGTATGGGAGGCACAGATACGCAGTATTTT

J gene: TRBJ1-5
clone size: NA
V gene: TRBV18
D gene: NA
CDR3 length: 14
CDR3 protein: CASSPSIGNQPQHF
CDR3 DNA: TGTGCCAGCTCACCAAGTATAGGCAATCAGCCCCAGCATTTT